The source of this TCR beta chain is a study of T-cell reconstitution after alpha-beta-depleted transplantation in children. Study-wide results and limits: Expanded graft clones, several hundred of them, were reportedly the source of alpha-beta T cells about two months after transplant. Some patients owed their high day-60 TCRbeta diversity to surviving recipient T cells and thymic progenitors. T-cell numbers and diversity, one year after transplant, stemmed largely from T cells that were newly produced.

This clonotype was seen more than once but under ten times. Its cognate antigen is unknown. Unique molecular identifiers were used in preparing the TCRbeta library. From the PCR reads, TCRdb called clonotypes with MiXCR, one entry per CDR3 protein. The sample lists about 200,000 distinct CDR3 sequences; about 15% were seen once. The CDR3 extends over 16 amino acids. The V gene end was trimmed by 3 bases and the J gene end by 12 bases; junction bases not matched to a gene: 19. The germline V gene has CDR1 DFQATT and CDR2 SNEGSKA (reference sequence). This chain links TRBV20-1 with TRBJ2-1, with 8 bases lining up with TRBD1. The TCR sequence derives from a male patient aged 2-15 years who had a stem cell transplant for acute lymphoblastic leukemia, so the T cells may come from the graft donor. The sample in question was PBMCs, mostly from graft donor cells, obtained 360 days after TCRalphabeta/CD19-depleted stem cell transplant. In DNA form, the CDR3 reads TGCAGTGCTAGTAGCCCTGGGACAGGCCTGGGAGGCGGGCAGTTCTTC. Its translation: CSASSPGTGLGGGQFF.